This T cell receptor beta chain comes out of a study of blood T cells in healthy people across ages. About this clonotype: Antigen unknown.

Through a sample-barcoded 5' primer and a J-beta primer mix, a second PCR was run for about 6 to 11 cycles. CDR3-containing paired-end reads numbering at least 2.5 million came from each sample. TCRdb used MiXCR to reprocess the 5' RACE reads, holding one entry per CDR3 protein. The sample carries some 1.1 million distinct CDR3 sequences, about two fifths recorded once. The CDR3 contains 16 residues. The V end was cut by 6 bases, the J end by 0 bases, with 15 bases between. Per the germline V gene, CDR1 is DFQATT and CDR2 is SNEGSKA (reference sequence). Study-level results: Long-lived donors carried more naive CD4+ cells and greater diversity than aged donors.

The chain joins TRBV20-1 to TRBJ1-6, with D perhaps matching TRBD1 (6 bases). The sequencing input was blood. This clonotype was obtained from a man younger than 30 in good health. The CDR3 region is CSASPGHRSYNSPLHF. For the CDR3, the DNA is TGCAGTGCGAGTCCGGGACACCGCTCCTATAATTCACCCCTCCACTTT.